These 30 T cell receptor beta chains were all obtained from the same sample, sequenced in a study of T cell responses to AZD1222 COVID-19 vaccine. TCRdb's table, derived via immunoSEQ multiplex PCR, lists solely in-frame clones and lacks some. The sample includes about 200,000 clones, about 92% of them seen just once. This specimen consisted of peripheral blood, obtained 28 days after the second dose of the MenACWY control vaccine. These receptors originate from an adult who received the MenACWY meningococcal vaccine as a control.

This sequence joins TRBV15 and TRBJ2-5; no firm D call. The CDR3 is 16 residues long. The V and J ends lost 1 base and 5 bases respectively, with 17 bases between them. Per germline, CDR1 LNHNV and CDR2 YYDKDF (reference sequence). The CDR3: CATSRVLGTKGETQYF. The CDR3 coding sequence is TGTGCCACCAGCAGAGTTTTGGGCACAAAAGGGGAGACCCAGTACTTC.

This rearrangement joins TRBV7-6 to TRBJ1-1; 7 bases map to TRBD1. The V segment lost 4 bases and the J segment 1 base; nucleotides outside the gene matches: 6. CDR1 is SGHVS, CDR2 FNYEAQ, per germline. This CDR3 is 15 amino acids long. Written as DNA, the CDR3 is TGTGCCAGCAGCTCTCAACAGGGGACGAACACTGAAGCTTTCTTT. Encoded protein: CASSSQQGTNTEAFF.

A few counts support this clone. The CDR3 protein is CASSLVGYSSPLHF. In DNA form, the CDR3 reads TGTGCCAGCAGCTTAGTAGGGTACAGCTCACCCCTCCACTTT. This chain uses TRBV7-2 with TRBJ1-6, with D hard to call. This CDR3 spans 14 amino acids. The V and J ends lost 1 base and 10 bases respectively, with 11 bases between them. CDR1 is SGHTA, CDR2 FQGNSA, per germline.

CDR3 nucleotide sequence: TGTGCCAGCAAAACCGGGACTACCCATCCCGGGGAGCTGTTTTTT. Its protein product is CASKTGTTHPGELFF. V is TRBV11-1 and J is TRBJ2-2; 7 bases map to TRBD2. The CDR3 loop spans 15 amino acids. Trimming removed 7 bases from V and 6 bases from J; junction bases left unmatched: 11. Germline V CDR1 and CDR2: SGHAT, FQDESV (reference sequence).

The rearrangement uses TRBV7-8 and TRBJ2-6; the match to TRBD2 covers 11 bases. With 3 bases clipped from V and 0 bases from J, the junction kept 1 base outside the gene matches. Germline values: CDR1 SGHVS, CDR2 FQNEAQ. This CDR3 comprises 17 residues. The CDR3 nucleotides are TGTGCCAGCAGCTTTAGCGGGGGGGTCTCTGGGGCCAACGTCCTGACTTTC. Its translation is CASSFSGGVSGANVLTF.

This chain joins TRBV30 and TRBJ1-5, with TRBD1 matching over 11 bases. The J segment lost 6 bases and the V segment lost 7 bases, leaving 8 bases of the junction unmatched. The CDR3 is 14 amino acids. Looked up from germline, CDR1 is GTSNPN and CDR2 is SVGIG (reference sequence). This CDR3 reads CAFSHGTGGQPQHF. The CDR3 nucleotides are TGTGCCTTCTCGCACGGGACAGGGGGTCAGCCCCAGCATTTT. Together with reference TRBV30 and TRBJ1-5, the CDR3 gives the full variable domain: SQTIHQWPATLVQPVGSPLSLECTVEGTSNPNLYWYRQAAGRGLQLLFYSVGIGQISSEVPQNLSASRPQDRQFILSSKKLLLSDSGFYLCAFSHGTGGQPQHFGDGTRLSIL.

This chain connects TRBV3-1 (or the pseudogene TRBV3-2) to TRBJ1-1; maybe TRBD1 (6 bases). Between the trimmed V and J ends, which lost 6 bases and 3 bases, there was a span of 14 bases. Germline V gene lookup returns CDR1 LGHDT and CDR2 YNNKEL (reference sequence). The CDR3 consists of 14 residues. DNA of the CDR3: TGTGCCAGCAGGGCACAGGGCTTTTACACTGAAGCTTTCTTT. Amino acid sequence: CASRAQGFYTEAFF.

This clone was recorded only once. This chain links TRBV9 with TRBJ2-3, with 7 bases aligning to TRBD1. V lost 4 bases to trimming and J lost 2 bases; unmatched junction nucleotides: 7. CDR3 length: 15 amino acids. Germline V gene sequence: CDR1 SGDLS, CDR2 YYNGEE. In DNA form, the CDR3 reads TGTGCCAGCAGCATTACGGGACAGATCACAGATACGCAGTATTTT. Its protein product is CASSITGQITDTQYF.

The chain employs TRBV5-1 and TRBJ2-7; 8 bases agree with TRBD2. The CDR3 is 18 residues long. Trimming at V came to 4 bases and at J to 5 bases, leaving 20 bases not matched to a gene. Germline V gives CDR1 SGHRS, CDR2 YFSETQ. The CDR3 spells CASSPRGLREGHFHEQYF. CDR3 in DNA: TGCGCCAGCAGCCCTAGAGGCCTACGGGAGGGCCATTTTCACGAGCAGTACTTC.

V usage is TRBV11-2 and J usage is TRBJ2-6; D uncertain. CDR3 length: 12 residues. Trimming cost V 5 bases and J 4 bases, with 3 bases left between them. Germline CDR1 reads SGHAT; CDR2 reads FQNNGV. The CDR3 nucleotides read TGTGCCAGCAGCGGGGGGGCCAACGTCCTGACTTTC. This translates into CASSGGANVLTF.

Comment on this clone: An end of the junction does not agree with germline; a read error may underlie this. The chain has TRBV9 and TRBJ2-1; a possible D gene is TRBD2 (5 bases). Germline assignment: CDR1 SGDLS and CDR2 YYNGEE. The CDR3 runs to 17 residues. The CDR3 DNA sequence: TGCGCCAGCAGCGCCACCCTGGTCCGCACAGCGGCGTTTGAGCAGTTCTTC. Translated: CASSATLVRTAAFEQFF.

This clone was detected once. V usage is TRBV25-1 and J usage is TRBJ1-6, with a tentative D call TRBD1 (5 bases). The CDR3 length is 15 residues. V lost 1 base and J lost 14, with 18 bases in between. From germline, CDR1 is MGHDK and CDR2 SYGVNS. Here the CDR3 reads CASSEWRSRGGSLHF. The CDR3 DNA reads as TGTGCCAGCAGTGAATGGAGGAGTAGGGGAGGATCCCTCCACTTT.

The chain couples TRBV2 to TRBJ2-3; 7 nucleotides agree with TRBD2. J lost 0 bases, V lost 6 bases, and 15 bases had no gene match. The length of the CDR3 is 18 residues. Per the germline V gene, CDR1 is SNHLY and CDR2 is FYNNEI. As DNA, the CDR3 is TGTGCCAGCAGACCCTTTGCGGGGAGGGCCGTTAGCACAGATACGCAGTATTTT. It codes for CASRPFAGRAVSTDTQYF.

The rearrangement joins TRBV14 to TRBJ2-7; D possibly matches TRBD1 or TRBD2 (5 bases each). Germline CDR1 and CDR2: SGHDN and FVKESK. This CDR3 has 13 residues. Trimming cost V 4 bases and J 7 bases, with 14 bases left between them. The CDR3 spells CASSPTGGREQYF. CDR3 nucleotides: TGTGCCAGCAGCCCCACAGGTGGGAGAGAGCAGTACTTC.

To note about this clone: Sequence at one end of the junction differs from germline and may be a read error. The chain's CDR3 is CATTSGSQGWHF. The CDR3 nucleotides read TGCGCCACCACCTCGGGGAGCCAGGGTTGGCACTTC. The chain employs TRBV5-1 and TRBJ2-5; perhaps D is TRBD1 or TRBD2 (5 bases each). The CDR3 is made up of 12 amino acids. Per the germline V gene, CDR1 is SGHRS and CDR2 is YFSETQ. Filled out from reference TRBV5-1 and TRBJ2-5, the complete variable domain reads KAGVTQTPRYLIKTRGQQVTLSCSPISGHRSVSWYQQTPGQGLQFLFEYFSETQRNKGNFPGRFSGRQFSNSRSEMNVSTLELGDSALYLCATTSGSQGWHFGPGTRLLVL.

Here the CDR3 reads CASGYEKLFF. CDR3 nucleotide sequence: TGTGCCAGCGGCTATGAAAAACTGTTTTTT. The chain links TRBV25-1 to TRBJ1-4; D not resolved. The ends were cut back, 8 bases at V and 6 bases at J, with 4 bases in the middle. The CDR3 consists of 10 residues. Germline CDR1 is MGHDK and CDR2 is SYGVNS.

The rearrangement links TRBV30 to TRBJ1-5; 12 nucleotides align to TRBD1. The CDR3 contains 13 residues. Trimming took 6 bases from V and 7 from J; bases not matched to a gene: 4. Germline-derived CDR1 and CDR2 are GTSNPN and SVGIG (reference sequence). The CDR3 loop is CACGTGGEQPQHF. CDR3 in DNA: TGTGCCTGCGGGACAGGGGGCGAACAGCCCCAGCATTTT.

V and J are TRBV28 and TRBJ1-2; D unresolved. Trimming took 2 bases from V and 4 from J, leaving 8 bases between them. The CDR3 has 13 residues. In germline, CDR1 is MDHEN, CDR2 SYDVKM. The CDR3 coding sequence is TGTGCCAGCAGTTTAGGGCGGATCTATGGCTACACCTTC. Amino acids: CASSLGRIYGYTF.

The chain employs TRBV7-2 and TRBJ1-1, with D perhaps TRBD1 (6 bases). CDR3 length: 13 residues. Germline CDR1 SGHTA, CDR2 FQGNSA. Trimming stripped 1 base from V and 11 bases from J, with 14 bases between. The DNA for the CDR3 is TGTGCCAGCAGCTTAGATCAGGGGCTGGTCGCTTTCTTT. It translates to CASSLDQGLVAFF.

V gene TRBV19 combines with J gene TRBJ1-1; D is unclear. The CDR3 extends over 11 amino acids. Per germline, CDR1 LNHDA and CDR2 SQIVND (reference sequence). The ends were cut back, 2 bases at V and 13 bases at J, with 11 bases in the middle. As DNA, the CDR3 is TGTGCCAGTAGTATATCATCCCGGGGTTTCTTT. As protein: CASSISSRGFF.

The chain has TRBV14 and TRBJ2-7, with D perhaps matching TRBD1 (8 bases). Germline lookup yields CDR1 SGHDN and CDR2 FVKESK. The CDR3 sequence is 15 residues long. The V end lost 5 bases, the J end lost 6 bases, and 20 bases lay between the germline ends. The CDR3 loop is CASSVGGTGGFEQYF. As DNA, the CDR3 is TGTGCCAGCAGCGTGGGGGGGACAGGAGGCTTCGAGCAGTACTTC.

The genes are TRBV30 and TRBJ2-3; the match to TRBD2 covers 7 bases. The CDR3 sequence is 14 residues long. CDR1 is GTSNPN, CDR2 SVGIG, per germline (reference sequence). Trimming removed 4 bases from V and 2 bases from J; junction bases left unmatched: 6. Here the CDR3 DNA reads TGTGCCTGGACCCCTAGCGGATACACAGATACGCAGTATTTT. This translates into CAWTPSGYTDTQYF.

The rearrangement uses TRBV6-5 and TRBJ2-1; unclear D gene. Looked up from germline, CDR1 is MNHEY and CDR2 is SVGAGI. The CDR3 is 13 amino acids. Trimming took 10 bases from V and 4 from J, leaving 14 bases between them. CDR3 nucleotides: TGTGCCACCAAAACGGACGGATACAATGAGCAGTTCTTC. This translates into CATKTDGYNEQFF.

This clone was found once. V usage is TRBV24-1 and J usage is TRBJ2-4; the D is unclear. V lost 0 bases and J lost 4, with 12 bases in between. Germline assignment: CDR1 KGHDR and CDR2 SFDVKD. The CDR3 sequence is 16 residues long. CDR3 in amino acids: CATSDLQSNMKNIQYF. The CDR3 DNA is TGTGCCACCAGTGATTTGCAATCGAACATGAAAAACATTCAGTACTTC.

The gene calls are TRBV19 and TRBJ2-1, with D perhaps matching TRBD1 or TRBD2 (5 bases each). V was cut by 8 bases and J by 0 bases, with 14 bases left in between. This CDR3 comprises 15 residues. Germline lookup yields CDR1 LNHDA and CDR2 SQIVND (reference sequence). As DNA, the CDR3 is TGTGCCAGTGGCTATGGGGGAAGCTCCTACAATGAGCAGTTCTTC. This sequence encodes CASGYGGSSYNEQFF.

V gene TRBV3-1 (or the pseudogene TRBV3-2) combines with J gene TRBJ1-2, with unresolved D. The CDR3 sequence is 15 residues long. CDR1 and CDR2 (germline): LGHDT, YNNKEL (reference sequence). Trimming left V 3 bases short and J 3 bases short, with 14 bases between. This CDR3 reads CASSQIHVGDYGYTF. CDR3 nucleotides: TGTGCCAGCAGCCAGATACACGTCGGTGACTATGGCTACACCTTC.

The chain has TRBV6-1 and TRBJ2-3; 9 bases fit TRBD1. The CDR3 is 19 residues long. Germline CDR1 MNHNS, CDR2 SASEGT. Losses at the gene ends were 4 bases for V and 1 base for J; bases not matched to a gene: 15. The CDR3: CASSAIGLTGGRGTDTQYF. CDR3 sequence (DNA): TGTGCCAGCAGTGCCATTGGGCTGACAGGGGGTAGAGGCACAGATACGCAGTATTTT.

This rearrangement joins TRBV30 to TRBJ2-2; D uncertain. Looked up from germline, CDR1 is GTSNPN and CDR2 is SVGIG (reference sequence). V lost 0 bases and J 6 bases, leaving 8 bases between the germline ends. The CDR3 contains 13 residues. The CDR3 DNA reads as TGTGCCTGGAGTGTACAAAGGGCCGGGGAGCTGTTTTTT. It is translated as CAWSVQRAGELFF.

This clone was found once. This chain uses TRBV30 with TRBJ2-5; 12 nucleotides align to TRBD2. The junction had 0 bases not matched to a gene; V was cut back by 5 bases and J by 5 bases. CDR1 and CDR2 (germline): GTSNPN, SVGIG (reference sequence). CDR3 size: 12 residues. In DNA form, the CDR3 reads TGTGCCTGGGGGACTAGCGGGGAGACCCAGTACTTC. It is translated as CAWGTSGETQYF.

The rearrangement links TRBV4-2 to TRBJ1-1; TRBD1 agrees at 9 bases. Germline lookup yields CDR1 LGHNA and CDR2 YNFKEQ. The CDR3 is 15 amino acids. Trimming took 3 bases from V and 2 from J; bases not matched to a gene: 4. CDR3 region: CASSQVDRGNTEAFF. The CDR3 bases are TGTGCCAGCAGCCAGGTGGACAGGGGAAACACTGAAGCTTTCTTT.